Described below is a single T cell receptor beta chain sequence and its context. What antigen it recognizes has not been identified. Base quality data are lacking; no much larger clone is found one base away. According to the study, the label for this sample's treatment or condition signals: allogeneic hematopoietic cell transplantation with graft depleted of TCRalphabeta T cells and CD19 B cells. TCRalphabeta/CD19-depleted allogeneic hematopoietic cell grafts were given to the transplant recipients, all of whom were children. Measured from the cysteine to the phenylalanine, the CDR3 is 13 residues long. Kept here is only the CDR3 DNA, which spans 39 bases and is read in frame from base 1. The CDR1 and CDR2 encoded by the germline V gene (reference sequence) are LNHNV and YYDKDF. V lost 5 bases and J lost 6 bases, and the count of bases not matched to a germline gene is 3. The sample is drawn from a study of T-cell reconstitution after alpha-beta-depleted transplantation in children (dated by TCRdb to 2015 to 2016). About the investigation overall: Using TCR repertoire profiling, the study quantitatively followed how T-cell immune reconstitution unfolded in children after TCRalphabeta/CD19-depleted allogeneic hematopoietic cell transplantation. General study outcomes and caveats: The apparently early recovery of alphabetaT-cell counts about two months after transplant reportedly depended on only several hundred rapidly expanded clones that came from non-depleted graft cells. Over the following months the frequencies of hyperexpanded clones went down, and after one year T-cell counts and TCRbeta diversity were mostly credited to newly produced T cells. In some patients, high TCRbeta diversity at day 60 was attributed to recipient T cells and intrathymic progenitors that had survived conditioning.

Libraries came from PCR. Instrument used: Illumina HiSeq 2500. TCR library preparation used molecular barcoding, with unique molecular identifiers applied to normalize quantification of the TCRbeta repertoire. In TCRdb, the public reads were trimmed at Q25 with fastp and aligned with MiXCR, with productive beta chains retained. Every entry covers one CDR3 protein and lists the most common genes and DNA from its rows. Counted in this sample were 600,000 to 800,000 distinct CDR3 sequences; 13% of them appeared once. 0.79% of the sample is taken by the ten largest. The source was PBMCs, collected before TCRalphabeta/CD19-depleted stem cell transplant. The sequence came from a girl aged 2 to 10 with congenital amegakaryocytic thrombocytopenia, due to receive a stem cell transplant. This sequence uses TRBV15 and TRBJ2-1, with 8 bases aligning to TRBD2. The bases read TGTGCCACCAGCTCCACTAGCGGCAATGAGCAGTTCTTC. Translation gives CATSSTSGNEQFF.